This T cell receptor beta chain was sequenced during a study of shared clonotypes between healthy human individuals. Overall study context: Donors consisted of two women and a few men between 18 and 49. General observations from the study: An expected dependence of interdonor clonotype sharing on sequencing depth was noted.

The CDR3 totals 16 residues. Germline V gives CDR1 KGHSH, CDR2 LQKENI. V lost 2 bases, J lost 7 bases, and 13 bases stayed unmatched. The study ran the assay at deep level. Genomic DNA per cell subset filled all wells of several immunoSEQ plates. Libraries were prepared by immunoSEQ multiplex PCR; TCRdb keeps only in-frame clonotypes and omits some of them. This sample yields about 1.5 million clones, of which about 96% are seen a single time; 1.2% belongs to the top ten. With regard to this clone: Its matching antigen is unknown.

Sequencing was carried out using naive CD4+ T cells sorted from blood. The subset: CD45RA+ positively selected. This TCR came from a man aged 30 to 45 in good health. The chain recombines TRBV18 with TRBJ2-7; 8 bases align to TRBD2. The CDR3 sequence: CASSPTYSGISGEQYF. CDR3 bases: TGTGCCAGCTCACCAACATATAGCGGGATATCTGGAGAGCAGTACTTC.